This passage covers 2 T cell receptor beta chains from one sample sequenced in a study of technical replicates of blood from a handful of donors. Using immunoSEQ multiplex PCR, the repertoire was profiled, and TCRdb retains in-frame clones only, with some absent. The sample holds roughly 15,000 clones; about 79% are singletons and the top ten take around a tenth. The sample taken for sequencing was PBMCs. These receptors all stem from a human donor in good health. Some clones in this sample may be carry-over from other donors' samples.

The chain combines TRBV19 with TRBJ2-1, with TRBD2 matching 13 bases. Looked up from germline, CDR1 is LNHDA and CDR2 is SQIVND (reference sequence). CDR3 length: 16 amino acids. The ends lost 10 bases at V and 0 bases at J; junction bases unmatched: 6. CDR3 protein: CANMGLAGSSYNEQFF. CDR3 coding DNA: TGTGCCAATATGGGACTAGCGGGAAGCTCCTACAATGAGCAGTTCTTC.

The CDR3 bases are TGCAGTGCTAGAGACAACTACGAGCAGTACTTC. Encoded protein: CSARDNYEQYF. The gene calls are TRBV20-1 and TRBJ2-7; no clear D. Per the germline V gene, CDR1 is DFQATT and CDR2 is SNEGSKA (reference sequence). With 0 bases removed from V and 3 bases from J, the gap between germline ends came to 3 bases. The CDR3 spans 11 residues.